This T cell receptor (beta chain) was sequenced for a study of CD8 T cells in Susac syndrome. Study results and caveats: No clonal expansion appeared among CD4+ T cells in Susac patients.

This CDR3 is 15 amino acids long. V shed 0 bases and J shed 4 bases, with 11 bases lying between them. Germline V gene data show CDR1 as SGHNT and CDR2 as YYREEE (reference sequence). Random hexamers served to reverse transcribe about 0.5 to 1 ug RNA. The immunoSEQ assay covered 54 Vbeta and 13 Jbeta segments for CDR3. TCRdb re-called the immunoSEQ multiplex PCR reads with MiXCR, one entry per CDR3 protein. The sample has 71,000 or so distinct CDR3 sequences, roughly 93% seen once. A note on this clonotype: Its specificity is unknown.

Sequenced sample: CD4+ T cells from PBMCs. This receptor was obtained from a human donor with Susac syndrome. V gene TRBV5-4 combines with J gene TRBJ2-1, with a possible D match to TRBD2 (5 bases). DNA for the CDR3: TGTGCCAGCAGCTTGGTGGTCGGGGTATACAATGAGCAGTTCTTC. Its protein is CASSLVVGVYNEQFF.